Presented here are 2 T cell receptor beta chains from one specimen sequenced in a study of control samples from healthy donors and cancer patients. Measured with immunoSEQ multiplex PCR; TCRdb has only the in-frame clones, and not every one. The sample yields 150,000 to 190,000 clones, about 93% seen once. Sequencing was done on a sample of blood. Receptors originate from a man aged 45-65 years in good health.

This clone was counted only a few times. The chain couples TRBV4-1 to TRBJ2-1; no clear D gene. Germline V gene lookup returns CDR1 MGHRA and CDR2 YSYEKL. The CDR3 has 17 amino acids. With 1 base removed from V and 2 bases from J, the gap between germline ends came to 15 bases. CDR3: CASSQVRSFKPYNEQFF. The CDR3 nucleotides are TGCGCCAGCAGCCAAGTTCGGTCTTTTAAGCCCTACAATGAGCAGTTCTTC.

The V and J genes are TRBV19 and TRBJ2-3, with 7 bases identical to TRBD1. The ends lost 5 bases at V and 4 bases at J; junction bases unmatched: 6. Looked up from germline, CDR1 is LNHDA and CDR2 is SQIVND (reference sequence). The CDR3 is 14 residues long. This chain's CDR3 is CASSPTGVPDTQYF. The CDR3 DNA sequence: TGTGCCAGTAGTCCTACAGGGGTTCCAGATACGCAGTATTTT.